The sample holds a few counts of the clone carrying this T cell receptor beta chain. Its antigen is unidentified. This specimen belongs to a study of cytomegalovirus exposure and HLA in healthy donors. Primers for the PCR totalled 60 Vbeta and 13 Jbeta. Libraries were prepared by immunoSEQ multiplex PCR; TCRdb keeps only in-frame clonotypes and omits some of them. The data contain more than 140,000 clones, 70% to 80% of them seen just once; the ten biggest clones take up 1.5% to 2%. The study, taken as a whole, reports: One variant, a missense change in DCLRE1C, was linked in a later analysis to TCR beta V- and J-gene trimming. There was a cluster of highly shared sequence variants that was likely a sequencing artifact.

The TCR comes from a female donor in good health and CMV-seronegative. Sequenced input: PBMCs.

This CDR3 is CASSFGGTNTEAFF. In DNA, the CDR3 is TGTGCCAGCAGCTTCGGGGGGACGAACACTGAAGCTTTCTTT. The gene calls are TRBV7-9 and TRBJ1-1; D perhaps matches TRBD1 (5 bases). Trimming took off 3 bases at V and 1 base at J, with 9 bases between the two ends. The CDR3 consists of 14 residues. Germline-derived CDR1 and CDR2 are SEHNR and FQNEAQ (reference sequence).